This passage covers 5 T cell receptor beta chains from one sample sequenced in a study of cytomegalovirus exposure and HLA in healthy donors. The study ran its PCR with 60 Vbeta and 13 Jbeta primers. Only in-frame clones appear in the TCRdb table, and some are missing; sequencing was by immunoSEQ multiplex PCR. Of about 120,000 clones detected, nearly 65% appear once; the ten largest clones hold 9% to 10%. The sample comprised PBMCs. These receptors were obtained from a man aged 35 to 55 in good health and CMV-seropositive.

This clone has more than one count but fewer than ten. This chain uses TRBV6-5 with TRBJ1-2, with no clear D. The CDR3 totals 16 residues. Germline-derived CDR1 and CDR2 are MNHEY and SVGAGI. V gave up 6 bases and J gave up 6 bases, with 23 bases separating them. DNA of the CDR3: TGTGCCAGCAGCTACGCCTTTGGCACCGTCGATGATGGCTACACCTTC. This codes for CASSYAFGTVDDGYTF.

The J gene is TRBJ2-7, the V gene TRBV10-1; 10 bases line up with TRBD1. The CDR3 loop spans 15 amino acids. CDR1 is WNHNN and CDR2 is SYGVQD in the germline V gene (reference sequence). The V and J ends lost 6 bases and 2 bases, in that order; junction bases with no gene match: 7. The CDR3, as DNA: TGCGCCAGCAGCGAACCCGGGACAGGGGCCTACGAGCAGTACTTC. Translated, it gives CASSEPGTGAYEQYF.

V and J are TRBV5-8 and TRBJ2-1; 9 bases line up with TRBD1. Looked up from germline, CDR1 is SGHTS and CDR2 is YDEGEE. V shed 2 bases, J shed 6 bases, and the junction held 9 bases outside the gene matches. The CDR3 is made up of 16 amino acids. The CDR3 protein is CASSLQQGAQANEQFF. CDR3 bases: TGTGCCAGCAGCTTACAACAGGGGGCTCAAGCCAATGAGCAGTTCTTC.

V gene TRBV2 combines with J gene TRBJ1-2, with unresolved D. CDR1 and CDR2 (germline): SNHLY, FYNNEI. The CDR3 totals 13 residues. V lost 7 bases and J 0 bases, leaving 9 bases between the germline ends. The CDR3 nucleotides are TGTGCCAGCAAGCGTGGTTCTAACTATGGCTACACCTTC. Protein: CASKRGSNYGYTF.

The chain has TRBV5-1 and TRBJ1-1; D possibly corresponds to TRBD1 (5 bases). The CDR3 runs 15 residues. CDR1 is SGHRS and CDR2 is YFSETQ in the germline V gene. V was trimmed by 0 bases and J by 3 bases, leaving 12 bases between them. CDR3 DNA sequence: TGCGCCAGCAGCTTGGGCAGGGCGTTGGACACTGAAGCTTTCTTT. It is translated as CASSLGRALDTEAFF.